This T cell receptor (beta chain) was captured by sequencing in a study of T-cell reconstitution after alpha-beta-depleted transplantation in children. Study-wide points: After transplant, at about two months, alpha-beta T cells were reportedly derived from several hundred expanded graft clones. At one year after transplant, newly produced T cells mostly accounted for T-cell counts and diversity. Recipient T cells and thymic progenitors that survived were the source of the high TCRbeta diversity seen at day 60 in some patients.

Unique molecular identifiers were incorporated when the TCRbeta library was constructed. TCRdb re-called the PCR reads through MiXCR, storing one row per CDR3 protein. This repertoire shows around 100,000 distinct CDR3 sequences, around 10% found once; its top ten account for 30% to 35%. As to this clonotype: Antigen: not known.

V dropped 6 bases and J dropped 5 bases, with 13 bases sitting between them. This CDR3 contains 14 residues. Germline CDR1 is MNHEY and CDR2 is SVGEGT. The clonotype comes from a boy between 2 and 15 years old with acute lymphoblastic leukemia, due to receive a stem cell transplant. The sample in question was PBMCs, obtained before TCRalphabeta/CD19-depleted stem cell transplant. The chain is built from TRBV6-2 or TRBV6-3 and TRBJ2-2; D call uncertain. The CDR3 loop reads CASSRGRETGELFF. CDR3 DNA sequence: TGTGCCAGCAGCCGCGGTCGCGAAACCGGGGAGCTGTTTTTT.